The clone carrying this T cell receptor (beta chain) has just a few counts. The target antigen is unknown. The sample belongs to a study of beta chain features in type 1 diabetes. Whole-study context: Cell yields, gender and age were comparable in patients and healthy donors. General observations from the study: Moderately but significantly shorter TCRB CDR3s were found in Type 1 diabetes patients in all four CD4+ subsets. Lower insertion and higher deletion counts appeared at VDJ junctions in type 1 diabetes patients.

Sort purity for all populations was recorded as exceeding 98%. Sequencing targeted expressed TCRB transcripts, as all isolated RNA had been reverse transcribed. TCRdb's copy holds only in-frame clones and misses some; the assay was immunoSEQ multiplex PCR. Counted here are tens of thousands of clones, under 55% occurring once; the ten biggest clones make up over 1.1%. The V segment lost 4 bases and the J segment 2 bases; nucleotides outside the gene matches: 9. The CDR3 contains 16 residues. CDR1 and CDR2 (germline): SGHRS, YFSETQ. The receptor's source is a man aged 25 to 40 with type 1 diabetes. Sample: Tregs from blood. The chain links TRBV5-1 to TRBJ2-5; 9 nucleotides line up with TRBD1. CDR3 sequence reads: CASSPRGQGSQETQYF. The CDR3 coding sequence is TGCGCCAGCAGCCCCAGGGGACAGGGCTCTCAAGAGACCCAGTACTTC.